This TCR beta chain was recovered during a study of radiation and T cells in renal cell carcinoma. This CDR3 is built from 14 residues. The V gene end was trimmed by 0 bases and the J gene end by 2 bases; junction bases not matched to a gene: 1. Germline-derived CDR1 and CDR2 are SGDLS and YYNGEE. Time point: blood 2 weeks post-SBRT. Treatment indicated: 15 Gy SBRT to primary tumor, nephrectomy 4 weeks later. The method was immunoSEQ multiplex PCR; TCRdb's version includes in-frame clones alone and lacks a portion of them. The data show some 80,000 clones, about 86% seen once. The TCR comes from a woman aged 45 to 65 with renal cell carcinoma. Here the sequenced sample was blood, taken from a patient whose treatment included radiotherapy and nephrectomy. The gene calls are TRBV9 and TRBJ1-2, with 7 positions matching TRBD1. The CDR3 here is CASSVGQGNYGYTF. DNA of the CDR3: TGTGCCAGCAGCGTAGGACAGGGAAACTATGGCTACACCTTC.